What follows are 9 T cell receptor beta chains derived from one specimen sequenced in a study of blood T cell repertoires in COVID-19. TCRdb's table, derived via immunoSEQ multiplex PCR, lists solely in-frame clones and lacks some. This sample has approximately 180,000 clones; roughly 89% occur once, and the top ten carry over 2%. The sequencing input was PBMCs or T cells enriched from blood (not recorded which). Receptors were obtained from a woman in her thirties or forties with acute COVID-19.

This clone has a single count. V usage is TRBV7-2 and J usage is TRBJ2-5; D gene unclear. The CDR3 sequence is 13 residues long. Looked up from germline, CDR1 is SGHTA and CDR2 is FQGNSA. V lost 2 bases to trimming and J lost 11 bases, with 15 bases between them. The chain's CDR3 is CASSLSGQANQYF. Here the CDR3 DNA reads TGTGCCAGCAGCTTAAGTGGGCAGGCCAATCAGTACTTC.

This chain links TRBV27 with TRBJ2-7; 8 bases map to TRBD2. Losses at the gene ends were 2 bases for V and 1 base for J; bases not matched to a gene: 1. Germline V gene data show CDR1 as MNHEY and CDR2 as SMNVEV (reference sequence). The CDR3 sequence is 14 residues long. The CDR3 DNA reads as TGTGCCAGCAGTTTAACTAGCGGATCCTACGAGCAGTACTTC. Its translation is CASSLTSGSYEQYF.

The chain employs TRBV11-3 and TRBJ2-1; 8 nucleotides match TRBD1. This CDR3 spans 15 amino acids. The germline V gene has CDR1 SGHNT and CDR2 YENEEA. J gave up 8 bases and V 1 base, and 7 bases lay outside the gene matches. In DNA form, the CDR3 reads TGTGCCAGCAGCTTAGCAGCGACAGGGGTCCATGAGCAGTTCTTC. Translated: CASSLAATGVHEQFF.

The chain has TRBV15 and TRBJ2-1; the D gene is possibly TRBD1 (6 bases). This CDR3 contains 15 residues. CDR1 and CDR2 from the germline V gene are LNHNV and YYDKDF (reference sequence). The V gene lost 7 bases and the J gene lost 10 bases, with 23 bases spanning the gap. CDR3 protein: CATTSEDRRNVEQFF. The CDR3 DNA is TGTGCCACCACCTCCGAGGACAGAAGAAACGTCGAGCAGTTCTTC.

The V and J genes are TRBV27 and TRBJ1-5; D call uncertain. V lost 4 bases and J 5 bases, leaving 6 bases between the germline ends. The CDR3 sequence is 12 residues long. From germline, CDR1 is MNHEY and CDR2 SMNVEV (reference sequence). The CDR3 region is CASSSPYQPQHF. The CDR3 DNA sequence: TGTGCCAGCAGTTCCCCCTATCAGCCCCAGCATTTT.

The chain has TRBV7-9 and TRBJ1-3, with D tentatively TRBD1 (6 bases). The CDR3 is made up of 16 amino acids. Trimming pared 4 bases from V and 8 bases from J, leaving 21 bases between. Germline loops: CDR1 SEHNR, CDR2 FQNEAQ (reference sequence). The CDR3 DNA is TGTGCCAGCAGCTCCCGGACAGCCTTGGATGGGGACACCATATATTTT. This sequence encodes CASSSRTALDGDTIYF.

The V and J genes are TRBV19 and TRBJ1-1, with D perhaps TRBD1 (5 bases). CDR1 and CDR2 (germline): LNHDA, SQIVND (reference sequence). The CDR3 is 14 residues long. The V end lost 3 bases, the J end lost 4 bases, and 12 bases lay between the germline ends. CDR3 residues: CASSIPPGFTEAFF. CDR3 DNA: TGTGCCAGTAGTATCCCGCCAGGGTTCACTGAAGCTTTCTTT.

The CDR3 is CAPRVCEPSGNTIYF. The CDR3 DNA is TGTGCCCCTCGGGTCTGCGAACCCTCTGGAAACACCATATATTTT. V and J are TRBV6-5 and TRBJ1-3; no firm D call. Deletions cut 11 bases from V and 0 bases from J, with 17 bases between. Germline V CDR1 and CDR2: MNHEY, SVGAGI. The CDR3 extends over 15 amino acids.

This clone has a single count. CDR3 sequence: CTSSQDSGGPGEQFF. Here the CDR3 DNA reads TGCACCAGCAGCCAAGATAGCGGGGGGCCAGGTGAGCAGTTCTTC. The chain joins TRBV1 to TRBJ2-1; the table's TRBD2 call for D was not verified on the DNA. TRBV1 is annotated as a pseudogene. The CDR3 sequence is 15 residues long.